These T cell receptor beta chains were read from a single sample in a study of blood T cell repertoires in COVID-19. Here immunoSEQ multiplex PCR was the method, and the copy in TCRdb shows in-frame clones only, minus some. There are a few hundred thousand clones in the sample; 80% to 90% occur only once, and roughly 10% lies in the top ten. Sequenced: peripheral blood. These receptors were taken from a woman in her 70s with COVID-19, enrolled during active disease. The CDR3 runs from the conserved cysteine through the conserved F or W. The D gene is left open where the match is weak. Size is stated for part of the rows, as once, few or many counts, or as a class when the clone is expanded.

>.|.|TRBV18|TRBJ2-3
CASSPSAGPDTQYF
TGTGCCAGCTCACCTTCAGCGGGCCCAGATACGCAGTATTTT
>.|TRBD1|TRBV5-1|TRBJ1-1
CASSLAGYRGTEAFF
TGCGCCAGCAGCTTGGCGGGATACAGGGGCACTGAAGCTTTCTTT
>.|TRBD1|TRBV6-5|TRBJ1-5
CASSPMGGQGQPQHF
TGTGCCAGCAGTCCCATGGGGGGACAGGGTCAGCCCCAGCATTTT
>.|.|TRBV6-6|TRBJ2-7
CATSSREQYF
TGTGCCACATCAAGCCGAGAGCAGTACTTC
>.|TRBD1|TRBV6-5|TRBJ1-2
CASTLDRGMGYTF
TGTGCCAGCACCCTGGACAGGGGGATGGGCTACACCTTC
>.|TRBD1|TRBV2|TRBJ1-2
CASSRLPGTDSGYTF
TGTGCCAGCAGTCGCTTACCTGGGACAGATTCTGGCTACACCTTC
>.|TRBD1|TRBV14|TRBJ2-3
CASSQYRGRGQTDTQYF
TGTGCCAGCAGCCAATACAGGGGCAGGGGACAAACAGATACGCAGTATTTT
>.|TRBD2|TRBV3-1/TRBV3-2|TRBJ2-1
CASSVSGRNEQFF
TGTGCCAGCAGCGTTAGCGGGAGAAATGAGCAGTTCTTC
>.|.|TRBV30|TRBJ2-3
CAWSVLARSTDTQYF
TGTGCCTGGAGTGTATTAGCGAGAAGCACAGATACGCAGTATTTT
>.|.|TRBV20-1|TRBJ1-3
CSASPPGYGNTIYF
TGCAGTGCTAGTCCTCCAGGGTATGGAAACACCATATATTTT
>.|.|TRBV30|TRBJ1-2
CAWSSSGLANYGYTF
TGTGCCTGGAGTAGTAGCGGATTAGCTAACTATGGCTACACCTTC
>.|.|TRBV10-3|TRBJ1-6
CAISESRGRGIGSPLHF
TGTGCCATCAGTGAGTCGCGAGGCAGGGGTATAGGTTCACCCCTCCACTTT
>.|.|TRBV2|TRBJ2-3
CASSENRVDTQYF
TGTGCCAGCAGTGAAAACAGAGTAGATACGCAGTATTTT
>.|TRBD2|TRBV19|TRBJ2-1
CASSIGTSRYNEQFF
TGTGCCAGTAGTATTGGGACTAGCAGATACAATGAGCAGTTCTTC
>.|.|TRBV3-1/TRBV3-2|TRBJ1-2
CASSQGQVNYGYTF
TGTGCCAGCAGCCAAGGACAGGTGAACTATGGCTACACCTTC
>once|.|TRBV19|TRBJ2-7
CASSIVALAEEQYF
TGTGCCAGTAGTATAGTAGCCCTGGCGGAGGAGCAGTACTTC
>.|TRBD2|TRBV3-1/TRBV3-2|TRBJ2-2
CASSRGLADTGELFF
TGTGCCAGCAGCCGGGGACTAGCGGACACCGGGGAGCTGTTTTTT
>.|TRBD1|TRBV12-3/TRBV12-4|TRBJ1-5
CASRRTGDQPQHF
TGTGCCAGCAGACGGACAGGGGATCAGCCCCAGCATTTT
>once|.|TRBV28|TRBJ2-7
CASSLPPGTKIGYYEQYF
TGTGCCAGCAGTTTACCCCCCGGGACAAAAATCGGGTACTACGAGCAGTACTTC
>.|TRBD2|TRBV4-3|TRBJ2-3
CASSQDVSREGSDTQYF
TGCGCCAGCAGCCAAGATGTAAGCCGGGAGGGCTCAGATACGCAGTATTTT
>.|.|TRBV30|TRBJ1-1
CAWKGRLQEAFF
TGTGCCTGGAAGGGGCGACTCCAAGAAGCTTTCTTT
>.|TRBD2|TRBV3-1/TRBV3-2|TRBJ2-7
CASSQYPGGAYEQYF
TGTGCCAGCAGCCAATACCCGGGAGGGGCCTACGAGCAGTACTTC
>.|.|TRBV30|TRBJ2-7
CAWSNSYEQYF
TGTGCCTGGTCAAACTCCTACGAGCAGTACTTC